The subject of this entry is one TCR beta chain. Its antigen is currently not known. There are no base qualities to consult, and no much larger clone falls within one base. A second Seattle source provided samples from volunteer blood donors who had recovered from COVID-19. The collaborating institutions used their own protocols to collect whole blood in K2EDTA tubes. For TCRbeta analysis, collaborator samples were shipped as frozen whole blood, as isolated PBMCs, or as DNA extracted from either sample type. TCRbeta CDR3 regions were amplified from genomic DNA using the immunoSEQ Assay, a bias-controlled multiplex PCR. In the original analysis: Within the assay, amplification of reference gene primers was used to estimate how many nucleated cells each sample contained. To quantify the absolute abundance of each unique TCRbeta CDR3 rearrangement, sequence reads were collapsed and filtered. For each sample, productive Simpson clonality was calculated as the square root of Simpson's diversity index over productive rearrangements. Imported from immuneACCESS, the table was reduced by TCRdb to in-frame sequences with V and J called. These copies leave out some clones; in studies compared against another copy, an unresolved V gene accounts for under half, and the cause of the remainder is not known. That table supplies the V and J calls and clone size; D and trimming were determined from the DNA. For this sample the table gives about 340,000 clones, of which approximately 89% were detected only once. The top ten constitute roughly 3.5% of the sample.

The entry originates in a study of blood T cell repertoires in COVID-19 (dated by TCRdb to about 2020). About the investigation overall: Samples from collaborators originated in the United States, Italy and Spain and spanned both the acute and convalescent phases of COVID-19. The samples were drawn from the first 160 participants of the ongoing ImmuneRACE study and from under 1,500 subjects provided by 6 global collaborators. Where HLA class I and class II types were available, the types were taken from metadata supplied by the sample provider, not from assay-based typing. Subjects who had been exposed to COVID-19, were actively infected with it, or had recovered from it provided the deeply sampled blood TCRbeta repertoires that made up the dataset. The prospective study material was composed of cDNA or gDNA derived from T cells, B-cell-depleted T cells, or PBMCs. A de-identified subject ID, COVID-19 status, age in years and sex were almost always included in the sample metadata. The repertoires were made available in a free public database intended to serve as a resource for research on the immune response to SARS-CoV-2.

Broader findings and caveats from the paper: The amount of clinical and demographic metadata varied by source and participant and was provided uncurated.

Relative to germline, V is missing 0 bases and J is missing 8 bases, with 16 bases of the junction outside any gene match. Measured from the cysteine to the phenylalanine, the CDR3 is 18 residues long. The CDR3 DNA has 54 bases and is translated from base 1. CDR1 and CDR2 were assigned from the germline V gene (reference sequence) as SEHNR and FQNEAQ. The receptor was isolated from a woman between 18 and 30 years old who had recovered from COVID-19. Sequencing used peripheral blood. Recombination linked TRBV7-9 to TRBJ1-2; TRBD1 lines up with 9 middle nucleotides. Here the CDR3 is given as CASSLAIMGTGGVLGYTF. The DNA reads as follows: TGTGCCAGCAGCTTAGCCATTATGGGAACAGGGGGCGTGTTAGGCTACACCTTC.